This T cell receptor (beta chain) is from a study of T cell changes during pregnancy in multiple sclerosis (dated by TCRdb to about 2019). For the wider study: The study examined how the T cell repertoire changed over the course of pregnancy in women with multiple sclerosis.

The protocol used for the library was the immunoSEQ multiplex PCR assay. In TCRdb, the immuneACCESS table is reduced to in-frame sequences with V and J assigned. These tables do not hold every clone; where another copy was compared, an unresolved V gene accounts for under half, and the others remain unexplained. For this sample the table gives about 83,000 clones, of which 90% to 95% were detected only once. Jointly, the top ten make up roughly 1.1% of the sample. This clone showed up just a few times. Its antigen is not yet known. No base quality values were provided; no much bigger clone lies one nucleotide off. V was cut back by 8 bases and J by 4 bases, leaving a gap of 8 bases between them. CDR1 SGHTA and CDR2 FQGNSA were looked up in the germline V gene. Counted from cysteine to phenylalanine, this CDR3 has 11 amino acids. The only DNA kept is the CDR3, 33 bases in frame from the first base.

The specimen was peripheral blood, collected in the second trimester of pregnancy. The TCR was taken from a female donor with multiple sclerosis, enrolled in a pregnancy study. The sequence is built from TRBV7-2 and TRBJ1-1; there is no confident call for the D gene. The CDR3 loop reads CASAVLTEAFF. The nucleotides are TGTGCCAGCGCGGTGCTCACTGAAGCTTTCTTT.